This TCR beta chain was captured by sequencing in a study of T cells in localized non-small cell lung cancer. J gave up 6 bases and V 5 bases, and 13 bases lay outside the gene matches. The CDR3 consists of 16 residues. CDR1 is SGHNT and CDR2 is YENEEA in the germline V gene. Libraries were prepared by immunoSEQ multiplex PCR; TCRdb keeps only in-frame clonotypes and omits some of them. The sample consists of 10,000 to 12,000 clones, approximately 48% of them appearing once. Notes on the study in general: Heterogeneity cannot be ruled out, as sequencing used one tumor region only. There was higher T cell clonality in uninvolved adjacent lung than in tumor, and it was highest there. Increased T cell density in blood showed an association with longer overall survival. There were a median roughly 62 of the top 100 tumor clones appearing in adjacent lung.

This clone was seen a few times. Its antigen is not identified. The source was lymph node tissue, collected before any cancer treatment. The sequence was obtained from a woman aged 40-69 years with stage II squamous cell lung carcinoma. The V gene is TRBV11-3, the J gene TRBJ2-7; TRBD2 agrees at 10 bases. In nucleotides, the CDR3 is TGTGCCAGCAGCCCACCCCGGGCTAGCGGGGGAGGCGAGCAGTACTTC. It encodes CASSPPRASGGGEQYF.